Listed here are 23 T cell receptor beta chains from one sample, sequenced in a study of technical replicates of blood from a few donors. Sequencing was performed with immunoSEQ multiplex PCR; in TCRdb, only in-frame clones are kept and a portion is missing. The sample records tens of thousands of clones, 90% to 95% being singletons. The sample consisted of PBMCs. These receptors all stem from a human donor in good health. Some clones in this sample may be carry-over from other donors' samples.

The chain carries TRBV5-1 and TRBJ1-6; D perhaps matches TRBD1 (5 bases). Trimming removed 0 bases from V and 8 bases from J, with 12 bases in between. The CDR3 spans 15 residues. CDR1 SGHRS and CDR2 YFSETQ come from the germline V gene. The CDR3 here is CASSLDRGRDSPLHF. In DNA form, the CDR3 reads TGCGCCAGCAGCTTGGATAGGGGAAGGGATTCACCCCTCCACTTT.

This rearrangement joins TRBV4-1 to TRBJ1-2; weak D call: TRBD1 (6 bases). V dropped 4 bases and J dropped 4 bases, with 16 bases sitting between them. Germline CDR1 MGHRA, CDR2 YSYEKL. The CDR3 runs to 15 residues. The CDR3 DNA sequence: TGCGCCAGCAGCCTCAGACAGGCAGGTAGCTATGGCTACACCTTC. Residues: CASSLRQAGSYGYTF.

This chain uses TRBV6-5 with TRBJ2-1; D uncertain. This CDR3 spans 13 amino acids. Germline-derived CDR1 and CDR2 are MNHEY and SVGAGI. V lost 2 bases and J lost 2, with 4 bases in between. Here the CDR3 reads CASSYGPYNEQFF. Here the CDR3 DNA reads TGTGCCAGCAGTTACGGGCCCTACAATGAGCAGTTCTTC.

This sequence joins TRBV7-2 and TRBJ1-5, with 7 positions matching TRBD1. Germline V gene data show CDR1 as SGHTA and CDR2 as FQGNSA. Trimming cost V 2 bases and J 9 bases; bases outside gene matches: 4. There are 13 residues in the CDR3. The DNA for the CDR3 is TGTGCCAGCAGCTTAAACAGGGGCATGCCCCAGCATTTT. Translated: CASSLNRGMPQHF.

The CDR3 DNA follows: TGTGCCTGGAGGGTAGGGGGCCGAACTGAAGCTTTCTTT. It is translated as CAWRVGGRTEAFF. The gene calls are TRBV30 and TRBJ1-1; 7 bases fit TRBD1. Per the germline V gene, CDR1 is GTSNPN and CDR2 is SVGIG (reference sequence). Trimming took 3 bases from V and 5 from J; bases not matched to a gene: 6. The CDR3 covers 13 residues.

The genes are TRBV21-1 and TRBJ2-1; TRBD1 is the table's D call, not checked against the DNA. TRBV21-1 is a recognized pseudogene. The CDR3 is 14 amino acids. The chain's CDR3 is CASSNRDRGNEQFF. For the CDR3, the DNA is TGTGCCAGCAGCAACCGGGACAGGGGTAATGAGCAGTTCTTC.

This chain joins TRBV4-3 and TRBJ1-4, with no clear D. The CDR3 totals 16 residues. Trimming left V 4 bases short and J 7 bases short, with 19 bases between. Germline lookup yields CDR1 LGHNA and CDR2 YSLEER. The CDR3 coding sequence is TGCGCCAGCAGCCGAAGTGAAACGGGATTTGCTGAAAAACTGTTTTTT. Its protein is CASSRSETGFAEKLFF.

The V and J genes are TRBV5-4 and TRBJ1-3; D might be TRBD1 (5 bases). Trimming took off 4 bases at V and 0 bases at J, with 14 bases between the two ends. The CDR3 has 16 residues. Germline lookup yields CDR1 SGHNT and CDR2 YYREEE (reference sequence). For the CDR3, the DNA is TGTGCCAGCAGCGGGGGGGGTTCAAGCTCTGGAAACACCATATATTTT. This sequence encodes CASSGGGSSSGNTIYF. The full variable domain, rest sourced from reference TRBV5-4 and TRBJ1-3, is ETGVTQSPTHLIKTRGQQVTLRCSSQSGHNTVSWYQQALGQGPQFIFQYYREEENGRGNFPPRFSGLQFPNYSSELNVNALELDDSALYLCASSGGGSSSGNTIYFGEGSWLTVV.

The V gene is TRBV4-3, the J gene TRBJ2-7; no definite D call. V lost 4 bases, J lost 0 bases, and 13 bases lay in between. Germline CDR1 reads LGHNA; CDR2 reads YSLEER. This CDR3 has 15 amino acids. CDR3 region: CASSPRHPGSYEQYF. In nucleotides, the CDR3 is TGCGCCAGCAGCCCACGACACCCCGGCTCCTACGAGCAGTACTTC.

V usage is TRBV5-4 and J usage is TRBJ2-1; D is perhaps TRBD2 (6 bases). The CDR3 totals 15 residues. In germline, CDR1 is SGHNT, CDR2 YYREEE (reference sequence). V lost 1 base, J lost 4 bases, and 12 bases lay in between. The CDR3 DNA reads as TGTGCCAGCAGCTTGTCTCGGGCGGGGTACAATGAGCAGTTCTTC. Residues: CASSLSRAGYNEQFF.

The V and J genes are TRBV7-8 and TRBJ2-7, with TRBD1 matching 8 bases. Germline V gives CDR1 SGHVS, CDR2 FQNEAQ. The CDR3 totals 16 residues. The V gene end was trimmed by 0 bases and the J gene end by 1 base; junction bases not matched to a gene: 5. CDR3 protein: CASSLAPDRGSYEQYF. In nucleotides, the CDR3 is TGTGCCAGCAGCTTAGCCCCCGACAGGGGATCCTACGAGCAGTACTTC.

The CDR3 region is CALTRDSFSGANVLTF. CDR3 DNA: TGTGCCTTGACACGGGACAGTTTCTCTGGGGCCAACGTCCTGACTTTC. V and J are TRBV30 and TRBJ2-6; 7 nucleotides match TRBD1. CDR3 length equals 16 residues. V lost 7 bases, J lost 0 bases, and 9 bases stayed unmatched. Germline V gene data show CDR1 as GTSNPN and CDR2 as SVGIG (reference sequence).

The chain is built from TRBV6-5 and TRBJ1-2, with a weak D call TRBD1 (6 bases). This CDR3 is built from 14 residues. The germline V gene encodes CDR1 MNHEY and CDR2 SVGAGI. Trimming left V 7 bases short and J 6 bases short, with 18 bases between. The CDR3, as DNA: TGTGCCAGCACTTATTCGACAGGAATGAATGGCTACACCTTC. Its protein is CASTYSTGMNGYTF.

The chain has TRBV7-2 and TRBJ1-2; a possible D gene is TRBD1 (5 bases). CDR1 is SGHTA, CDR2 FQGNSA, per germline. This CDR3 comprises 13 residues. Trimming pared 5 bases from V and 4 bases from J, leaving 11 bases between. As DNA, the CDR3 is TGTGCCAGCAGCCCAAAGGGGCTCTATGGCTACACCTTC. Translated: CASSPKGLYGYTF.

The chain has TRBV4-2 and TRBJ2-5; TRBD2 is a possible D gene (6 bases). Between the trimmed V and J ends, which lost 3 bases and 2 bases, there was a span of 16 bases. The CDR3 contains 16 residues. Germline V gene data show CDR1 as LGHNA and CDR2 as YNFKEQ. The DNA for the CDR3 is TGTGCCAGCAGCCAGGACCCGGGACTCGCTCAAGAGACCCAGTACTTC. It translates to CASSQDPGLAQETQYF.

The genes are TRBV30 and TRBJ2-1, with 8 bases lining up with TRBD2. The CDR3 covers 15 residues. Germline-derived CDR1 and CDR2 are GTSNPN and SVGIG (reference sequence). Trimming took 0 bases from V and 9 from J; bases not matched to a gene: 10. CDR3 amino acids: CAWSVQAGASGEQFF. CDR3 nucleotides: TGTGCCTGGAGTGTCCAAGCGGGAGCTTCGGGTGAGCAGTTCTTC.

The chain recombines TRBV7-8 with TRBJ1-2, with D perhaps matching TRBD1 (6 bases). V shed 1 base and J shed 13 bases, with 19 bases lying between them. Germline CDR1 reads SGHVS; CDR2 reads FQNEAQ. CDR3 length equals 14 residues. The CDR3 reads CASSLDGDTWLVTF. Written as DNA, the CDR3 is TGTGCCAGCAGCTTAGATGGGGACACCTGGCTGGTCACCTTC.

The chain links TRBV18 to TRBJ2-3; 12 nucleotides match TRBD2. V lost 5 bases to trimming and J lost 5 bases; unmatched junction nucleotides: 11. Germline lookup yields CDR1 KGHSH and CDR2 LQKENI. The CDR3 loop spans 17 amino acids. The CDR3 here is CASSASPSGGAGDTQYF. CDR3 nucleotides: TGTGCCAGCTCAGCATCCCCTAGCGGGGGGGCCGGAGATACGCAGTATTTT.

The J gene is TRBJ2-2, the V gene TRBV19; 10 bases agree with TRBD2. Germline CDR1 and CDR2: LNHDA and SQIVND (reference sequence). V shed 6 bases and J 3 bases; nucleotides not matched to a gene: 4. The CDR3 spans 15 residues. The CDR3, as DNA: TGTGCCAGTAGGCGTCTAGCGGGAGACACCGGGGAGCTGTTTTTT. Translation gives CASRRLAGDTGELFF.

The rearrangement links TRBV11-2 to TRBJ2-7, with 7 bases that match TRBD2. The CDR3 extends over 11 amino acids. Germline V gives CDR1 SGHAT, CDR2 FQNNGV. Trimming removed 5 bases from V and 6 bases from J; junction bases left unmatched: 1. CDR3 in amino acids: CASSLAVEQYF. As DNA, the CDR3 is TGTGCCAGCAGCCTAGCGGTCGAGCAGTACTTC.

This chain links TRBV4-1 with TRBJ2-1; a weak D match, TRBD2 (6 bases). Germline CDR1 reads MGHRA; CDR2 reads YSYEKL. Trimming cost V 2 bases and J 1 base, with 15 bases left between them. The CDR3 loop spans 17 amino acids. Here the CDR3 DNA reads TGCGCCAGCAGCCAACTAACCGGGACTCTGTCCTACAATGAGCAGTTCTTC. Its translation is CASSQLTGTLSYNEQFF.

The V gene is TRBV29-1, the J gene TRBJ2-7, with D perhaps TRBD1 (6 bases). Trimming cost V 5 bases and J 4 bases, with 15 bases left between them. Germline V gene lookup returns CDR1 SQVTM and CDR2 ANQGSEA. This CDR3 region has 13 residues. The CDR3 DNA reads TGCAGCGTTATACCCGGGACACATTACGAGCAGTACTTC. Translation: CSVIPGTHYEQYF.

This chain connects TRBV18 to TRBJ1-1; D is ambiguous. V was cut by 4 bases and J by 0 bases, with 18 bases left in between. Per the germline V gene, CDR1 is KGHSH and CDR2 is LQKENI. The CDR3 is 17 residues long. The CDR3 reads CASSRQPLQFMNTEAFF. The CDR3 coding sequence is TGTGCCAGCTCACGCCAACCCTTACAATTTATGAACACTGAAGCTTTCTTT.